This T cell receptor beta chain was captured by sequencing in a study of blood T cells in healthy people across ages. The table lists this clonotype with a few counts. The target antigen is unknown. Next came a second PCR, run for about 7 to 12 cycles, which used a sample-barcoded 5' primer along with a J-beta primer mix. TCRdb analysed the 5' RACE reads with MiXCR anew, one entry per CDR3 protein. This sample yields around 1,000,000 distinct CDR3 sequences, of which almost 25% are seen a single time; approximately 0.71% belongs to the top ten. Study conclusions and caveats: Unsorted PBMC input precluded a conclusive naive versus antigen-experienced comparison.

The same specimen was also included in a second study, on T cells of mothers and their children.

This sequence was found in a girl aged 2-10 years in good health. Sample: blood.

This CDR3 reads CATSDYSAEHYNEQFF. CDR3 DNA: TGTGCCACCAGTGATTACTCAGCGGAACACTACAATGAGCAGTTCTTC. The V gene is TRBV24-1, the J gene TRBJ2-1, with D perhaps matching TRBD2 (5 bases). The germline V and J ends were trimmed by 2 bases and 3 bases, with 13 bases remaining between them. CDR3 size: 16 residues. CDR1 and CDR2 from the germline V gene are KGHDR and SFDVKD.